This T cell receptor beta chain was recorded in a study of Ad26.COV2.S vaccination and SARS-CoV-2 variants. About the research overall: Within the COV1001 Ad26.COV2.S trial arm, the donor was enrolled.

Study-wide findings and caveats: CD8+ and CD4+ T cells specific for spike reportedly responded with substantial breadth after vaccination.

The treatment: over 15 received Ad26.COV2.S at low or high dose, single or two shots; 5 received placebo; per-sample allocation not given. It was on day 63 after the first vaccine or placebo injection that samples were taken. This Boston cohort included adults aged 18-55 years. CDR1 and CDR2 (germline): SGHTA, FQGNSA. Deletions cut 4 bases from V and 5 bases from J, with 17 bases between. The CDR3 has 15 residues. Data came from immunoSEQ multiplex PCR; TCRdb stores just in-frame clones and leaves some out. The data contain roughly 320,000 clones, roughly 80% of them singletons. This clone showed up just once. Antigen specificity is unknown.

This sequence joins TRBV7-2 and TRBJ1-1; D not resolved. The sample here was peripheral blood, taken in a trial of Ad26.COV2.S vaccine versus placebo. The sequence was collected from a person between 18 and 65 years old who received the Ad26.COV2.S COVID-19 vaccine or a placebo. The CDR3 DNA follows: TGTGCCAGCAGCTCGGGAGGACGGCCCGGGACTGAAGCTTTCTTT. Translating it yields CASSSGGRPGTEAFF. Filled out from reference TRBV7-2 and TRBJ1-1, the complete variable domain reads GAGVSQSPSNKVTEKGKDVELRCDPISGHTALYWYRQSLGQGLEFLIYFQGNSAPDKSGLPSDRFSAERTGGSVSTLTIQRTQQEDSAVYLCASSSGGRPGTEAFFGQGTRLTVV.